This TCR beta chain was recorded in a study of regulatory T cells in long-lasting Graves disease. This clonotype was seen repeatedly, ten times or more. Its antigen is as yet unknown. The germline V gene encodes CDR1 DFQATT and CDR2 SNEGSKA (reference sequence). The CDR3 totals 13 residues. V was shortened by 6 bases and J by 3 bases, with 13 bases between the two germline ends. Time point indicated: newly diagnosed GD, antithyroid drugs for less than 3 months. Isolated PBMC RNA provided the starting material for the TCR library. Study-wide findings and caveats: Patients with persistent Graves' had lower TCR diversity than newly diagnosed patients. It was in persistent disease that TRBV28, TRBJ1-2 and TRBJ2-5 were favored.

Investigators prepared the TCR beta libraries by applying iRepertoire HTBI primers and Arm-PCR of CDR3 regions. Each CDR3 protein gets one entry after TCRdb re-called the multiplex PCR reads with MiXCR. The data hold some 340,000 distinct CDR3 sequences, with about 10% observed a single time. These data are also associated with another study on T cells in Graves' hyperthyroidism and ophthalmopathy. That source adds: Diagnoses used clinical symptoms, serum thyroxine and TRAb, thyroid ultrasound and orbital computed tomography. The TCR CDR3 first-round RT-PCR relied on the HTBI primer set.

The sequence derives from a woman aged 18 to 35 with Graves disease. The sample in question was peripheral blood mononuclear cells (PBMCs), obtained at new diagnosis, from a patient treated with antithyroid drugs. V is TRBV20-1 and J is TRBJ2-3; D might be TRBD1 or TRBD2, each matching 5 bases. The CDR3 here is CSAVGGRTDTQYF. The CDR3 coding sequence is TGCAGTGCCGTTGGGGGACGGACAGATACGCAGTATTTT.